This passage covers 31 T cell receptor beta chains from one sample sequenced in a study of blood T cells in healthy people across ages. The use of a sample-barcoded 5' primer and a J-beta primer mix characterized a second PCR of about 7 to 12 cycles. TCRdb passed the 5' RACE reads through MiXCR, listing each CDR3 protein once. The sample lists approximately 800,000 distinct CDR3 sequences, 62% occurring once. The sample comprised blood. The source of these receptors is a man aged 25 to 40 in good health.

This rearrangement joins TRBV5-1 to TRBJ2-1; TRBD2 matches 12 bases. The CDR3 is made up of 14 amino acids. Germline V gives CDR1 SGHRS, CDR2 YFSETQ. Trimming at V came to 7 bases and at J to 4 bases, leaving 3 bases not matched to a gene. CDR3 in amino acids: CASASGGAYNEQFF. CDR3 nucleotide sequence: TGCGCCAGCGCTAGCGGGGGGGCTTACAATGAGCAGTTCTTC.

This clonotype was found a few times. V gene TRBV20-1 combines with J gene TRBJ2-5; TRBD1 matches at 12 bases. The assigned J gene may be wrong: the sequence end matches TRBJ2-7 better. This CDR3 comprises 17 residues. The germline V gene encodes CDR1 DFQATT and CDR2 SNEGSKA (reference sequence). The CDR3 is CSAGRDRGLRDPYEQYF. CDR3 DNA sequence: TGCAGTGCTGGGCGGGACAGGGGGCTTCGGGACCCCTACGAGCAGTACTTC.

The table lists this clonotype with a count of one. This chain joins TRBV9 and TRBJ2-4; 10 bases agree with TRBD1. With the DNA end fitting TRBJ2-7 better, the J assignment may be wrong. The CDR3 consists of 15 residues. The germline CDR1 and CDR2 sequences are SGDLS and YYNGEE. The CDR3, as DNA: TGTGCCAGCAGCCTCGGGGGACAGGGGTCGAACGAGCAGTACTTC. This gives the protein CASSLGGQGSNEQYF.

J is TRBJ2-7 and V is TRBV10-3; a possible D gene is TRBD1 (8 bases). Per the germline V gene, CDR1 is ENHRY and CDR2 is SYGVKD. V gave up 6 bases and J gave up 2 bases, with 17 bases separating them. This CDR3 is built from 15 residues. Here the CDR3 reads CAIRSTGEGAYEQYF. The CDR3, as DNA: TGTGCCATCAGATCGACAGGGGAGGGGGCCTACGAGCAGTACTTC.

As to this clonotype: One end of the junction varies from germline; a read error may be responsible. J is TRBJ2-6 and V is TRBV12-3 or TRBV12-4; no clear D gene. The CDR3 is 15 amino acids. The CDR3 region has the DNA TGCGCCAGCAGCTTCTTAGGGTCTGGGGCCAACGTCCTGACTTTC. Protein: CASSFLGSGANVLTF.

This clonotype was observed a few times. The gene calls are TRBV28 and TRBJ2-1; D not certain. Trimming cost V 7 bases and J 0 bases, with 10 bases left between them. The CDR3 is made up of 14 amino acids. Germline V CDR1 and CDR2: MDHEN, SYDVKM. The DNA of the CDR3 is TGTGCCAGCAAAGATCCTAGCTCCTACAATGAGCAGTTCTTC. Encoded protein: CASKDPSSYNEQFF.

The rearrangement uses TRBV5-1 and TRBJ2-7, with 13 bases fitting TRBD2. J lost 2 bases, V lost 4 bases, and 3 bases had no gene match. This CDR3 is 15 amino acids long. The germline V gene encodes CDR1 SGHRS and CDR2 YFSETQ. The CDR3 DNA reads as TGCGCCAGCAGCAGAGGACTAGCGGGGGCCTACGAGCAGTACTTC. It is translated as CASSRGLAGAYEQYF.

This clonotype was found a few times. The chain carries TRBV10-3 and TRBJ2-4, with D perhaps TRBD2 (6 bases). Germline V CDR1 and CDR2: ENHRY, SYGVKD. CDR3 size: 15 residues. The V end was cut by 0 bases, the J end by 9 bases, with 15 bases between. In DNA, the CDR3 is TGTGCCATCAGTGAGTCCGCAGCGGGTAGTGGCATTCAGTACTTC. The encoded protein is CAISESAAGSGIQYF.

CDR3 residues: CASSLERGSRNQPQHF. For the CDR3, the DNA is TGTGCCAGCAGTTTAGAAAGGGGGTCGCGCAATCAGCCCCAGCATTTT. J is TRBJ1-5 and V is TRBV12-3 or TRBV12-4, with D perhaps TRBD1 (6 bases). Trimming stripped 1 base from V and 2 bases from J, with 12 bases between. The CDR3 loop spans 16 amino acids.

V gene TRBV12-3 or TRBV12-4 combines with J gene TRBJ1-1, with 7 positions matching TRBD1. This CDR3 has 15 residues. The V and J ends lost 5 bases and 0 bases, in that order; junction bases with no gene match: 6. The CDR3 DNA reads TGTGCCAGCAGTGCCCTGACAGGGCTGAACACTGAAGCTTTCTTT. Its protein product is CASSALTGLNTEAFF.

As regards this clonotype: One end of the junction is discordant with germline, which a read error may explain. V is TRBV7-2 and J is TRBJ2-3; no reliable D call. There are 18 residues in the CDR3. The germline V gene has CDR1 SGHTA and CDR2 FQGNSA. For the CDR3, the DNA is TGTGCCAGCAGCTTAAATTATGGGCGAAAAATTAGATCAGATACGCAGTATTTC. Translation: CASSLNYGRKIRSDTQYF.

This clonotype was counted between two and nine times. The chain couples TRBV29-1 to TRBJ2-7; 7 bases are shared with TRBD2. This CDR3 has 14 amino acids. Germline V lookup: CDR1 SQVTM, CDR2 ANQGSEA. V shed 6 bases, J shed 2 bases, and the junction held 10 bases outside the gene matches. The CDR3 bases are TGCAGCGTGGGGGGGGGACTCGACCCCTACGAGCAGTACTTC. Translating gives CSVGGGLDPYEQYF.

The rearrangement links TRBV12-3 or TRBV12-4 to TRBJ2-4; TRBD2 might be the D (6 bases). The CDR3 is 14 amino acids. Trimming shortened V by 6 bases and J by 6 bases, and 15 bases separated the two germline ends. DNA of the CDR3: TGTGCCAGCAGCCTCACGGGACTTCGAAACATTCAGTACTTC. It codes for CASSLTGLRNIQYF.

This clonotype came up a few times. The rearrangement links TRBV29-1 to TRBJ2-3; D unresolved. V lost 4 bases and J lost 6, with 14 bases in between. CDR1 and CDR2 (germline): SQVTM, ANQGSEA. The CDR3 spans 13 residues. Here the CDR3 reads CSVAPVPKDTQYF. The CDR3 DNA reads as TGCAGCGTTGCTCCGGTCCCTAAGGATACGCAGTATTTT.

The V gene is TRBV20-1, the J gene TRBJ1-2; TRBD1 matches 7 bases. Germline V CDR1 and CDR2: DFQATT, SNEGSKA (reference sequence). With 5 bases clipped from V and 8 bases from J, the junction kept 11 bases outside the gene matches. The CDR3 is 13 amino acids. CDR3 in DNA: TGCAGTGCTCGAGGGACAGACGGTTGGGGCTACACCTTC. Its translation is CSARGTDGWGYTF.

The chain combines TRBV6-1 with TRBJ1-4, with 10 bases fitting TRBD1. The length of the CDR3 is 14 residues. Per the germline V gene, CDR1 is MNHNS and CDR2 is SASEGT. The V and J ends lost 8 bases and 7 bases, in that order; junction bases with no gene match: 7. In DNA, the CDR3 is TGTGCCAGCGGGTCGACAGGGGGCCGTGAAAAACTGTTTTTT. It translates to CASGSTGGREKLFF.

The J gene is TRBJ1-6, the V gene TRBV7-6; no clear D. This CDR3 comprises 12 residues. The germline V gene encodes CDR1 SGHVS and CDR2 FNYEAQ. Trimming took off 5 bases at V and 6 bases at J, with 5 bases between the two ends. CDR3 sequence reads: CASSPLNSPLHF. In DNA form, the CDR3 reads TGTGCCAGCAGCCCCCTTAATTCACCCCTCCACTTT.

About this clonotype itself: Compared with germline, one end of the junction differs, possibly owing to a read error. V usage is TRBV20-1 and J usage is TRBJ2-7; D is unresolved. Germline V gives CDR1 DFQATT, CDR2 SNEGSKA (reference sequence). This CDR3 has 13 amino acids. CDR3 DNA sequence: TGCAGCGCTAGAGCTGTTCGGTCCCCCGAGCAGTACTTC. Protein: CSARAVRSPEQYF.

This clonotype was found a few times. The rearrangement uses TRBV5-1 and TRBJ2-1, with D perhaps TRBD1 or TRBD2 (5 bases each). The CDR3 is made up of 18 amino acids. Per germline, CDR1 SGHRS and CDR2 YFSETQ. Between the trimmed V and J ends, which lost 0 bases and 1 base, there was a span of 17 bases. DNA for the CDR3: TGCGCCAGCAGCTTGGGGGGACCCCCTCAGAATTCCTACAATGAGCAGTTCTTC. Translation: CASSLGGPPQNSYNEQFF. The whole variable domain, filled in from reference TRBV5-1 and TRBJ2-1, reads KAGVTQTPRYLIKTRGQQVTLSCSPISGHRSVSWYQQTPGQGLQFLFEYFSETQRNKGNFPGRFSGRQFSNSRSEMNVSTLELGDSALYLCASSLGGPPQNSYNEQFFGPGTRLTVL.

CDR3 residues: CASSLMGYEETQYF. CDR3 DNA: TGTGCCAGCAGTTTAATGGGTTACGAAGAGACCCAGTACTTC. The chain combines TRBV28 with TRBJ2-5, with D unresolved. V dropped 2 bases and J dropped 3 bases, with 10 bases sitting between them. The CDR3 loop spans 14 amino acids. CDR1 and CDR2 from the germline V gene are MDHEN and SYDVKM.

This clonotype has a handful of counts. V usage is TRBV6-1 and J usage is TRBJ2-1, with a tentative D call TRBD1 (5 bases). CDR1 and CDR2 (germline): MNHNS, SASEGT. Trimming removed 2 bases at V and 5 bases at J, with 13 bases between. The CDR3 spans 15 residues. The CDR3 DNA reads TGTGCCAGCAGTGAACCAACAGGATTAGACAATGAGCAGTTCTTC. This translates into CASSEPTGLDNEQFF.

The V gene is TRBV4-3, the J gene TRBJ2-3, with 9 bases fitting TRBD2. J lost 2 bases, V lost 0 bases, and 6 bases had no gene match. The CDR3 contains 17 residues. Germline V gene sequence: CDR1 LGHNA, CDR2 YSLEER. The CDR3 loop reads CASSQEPSGVYTDTQYF. The CDR3 nucleotides are TGCGCCAGCAGCCAAGAGCCTAGCGGGGTGTACACAGATACGCAGTATTTT.

The chain employs TRBV15 and TRBJ2-3, with TRBD1 matching 7 bases. This CDR3 comprises 15 residues. Germline-derived CDR1 and CDR2 are LNHNV and YYDKDF (reference sequence). V was clipped by 5 bases and J by 0 bases; unmatched bases: 5. CDR3 sequence: CATSRGRGSTDTQYF. In DNA, the CDR3 is TGTGCCACCAGCCGCGGCAGGGGGAGCACAGATACGCAGTATTTT.

The chain combines TRBV7-9 with TRBJ1-5, with D unresolved. CDR1 SEHNR and CDR2 FQNEAQ come from the germline V gene (reference sequence). The CDR3 runs to 16 residues. V was clipped by 2 bases and J by 0 bases, with 11 bases between them. CDR3 coding DNA: TGTGCCAGCAGCTTAAGACTTTCGGATAGCAATCAGCCCCAGCATTTT. It encodes CASSLRLSDSNQPQHF.

This chain joins TRBV6-5 and TRBJ2-5, with D tentatively TRBD1 (6 bases). TRBJ2-7 explains the end of the DNA better; the J call may be wrong. The CDR3 runs to 15 residues. The germline CDR1 and CDR2 sequences are MNHEY and SVGAGI. The CDR3 bases are TGTGCCAGCAGTGTAACCGGGGCAGGGGTTTACGAGCAGTACTTC. Translation gives CASSVTGAGVYEQYF.

The gene calls are TRBV20-1 and TRBJ2-3, with 7 bases matching TRBD2. V dropped 2 bases and J dropped 2; count of bases not matched to a gene: 7. Germline-derived CDR1 and CDR2 are DFQATT and SNEGSKA (reference sequence). The CDR3 consists of 15 residues. The DNA for the CDR3 is TGCAGTGCTAGAAGAGCGGGGAGGCTCACAGATACGCAGTATTTT. Translating it yields CSARRAGRLTDTQYF.

The chain has TRBV29-1 and TRBJ1-1; TRBD1 matches at 8 bases. From germline, CDR1 is SQVTM and CDR2 ANQGSEA. The length of the CDR3 is 14 residues. V dropped 4 bases and J dropped 4; count of bases not matched to a gene: 8. CDR3 sequence: CSVVPGGWSTEAFF. The CDR3 nucleotides read TGCAGCGTTGTGCCAGGGGGCTGGAGCACTGAAGCTTTCTTT. Combining the CDR3 with reference TRBV29-1 and TRBJ1-1 gives the whole variable domain SAVISQKPSRDICQRGTSLTIQCQVDSQVTMMFWYRQQPGQSLTLIATANQGSEATYESGFVIDKFPISRPNLTFSTLTVSNMSPEDSSIYLCSVVPGGWSTEAFFGQGTRLTVV.

The chain links TRBV11-2 to TRBJ2-1; D might be TRBD1 (5 bases). Germline V CDR1 and CDR2: SGHAT, FQNNGV. Trimming stripped 6 bases from V and 1 base from J, with 13 bases between. This CDR3 has 15 amino acids. The CDR3 loop reads CASSMGPSSYNEQFF. The CDR3 DNA is TGTGCCAGCAGTATGGGGCCATCTTCCTACAATGAGCAGTTCTTC.

This CDR3 reads CAAEGRGEETQYF. The CDR3 coding sequence is TGTGCCGCAGAGGGCAGGGGGGAAGAGACCCAGTACTTC. V and J are TRBV6-5 and TRBJ2-5; D is perhaps TRBD1 (7 bases). Trimming pared 11 bases from V and 3 bases from J, leaving 16 bases between. Germline lookup yields CDR1 MNHEY and CDR2 SVGAGI. The CDR3 sequence is 13 residues long.

The table lists this clonotype with many counts. This rearrangement joins TRBV25-1 to TRBJ1-2; 9 nucleotides line up with TRBD1. V lost 6 bases and J lost 8; bases outside the gene matches: 4. CDR1 MGHDK and CDR2 SYGVNS come from the germline V gene. The CDR3 runs to 12 residues. The CDR3 region is CASSRDRVGYTF. The CDR3 nucleotides read TGTGCCAGCAGCCGGGACAGGGTCGGCTACACCTTC.

This clonotype has only a few counts. The gene calls are TRBV9 and TRBJ2-7, with 11 bases identical to TRBD1. CDR1 is SGDLS and CDR2 is YYNGEE in the germline V gene. CDR3 length equals 14 residues. V lost 5 bases, J lost 0 bases, and 1 base stayed unmatched. CDR3 amino acids: CASSGTGGSYEQYF. In nucleotides, the CDR3 is TGTGCCAGCAGTGGGACAGGGGGCTCCTACGAGCAGTACTTC.